This T cell receptor beta chain was retrieved from a study of cytotoxic CD8 clonotypes in ibrutinib-treated CLL. Findings and caveats of the study: Samples from sustained-remission and progressing patients were taken at different times.

TCR beta libraries used 1.5 to 2 micrograms of DNA from cryopreserved PBMCs. On this clone: As yet, its antigen is unknown.

Investigators sought sequencing depths of between 1 in 200,000 and 1 in 1 million T cells. Repertoires were generated with immunoSEQ multiplex PCR, while TCRdb's copy carries only in-frame clones and drops some. The table records about 150,000 clones, around 80% of them present only once. The receptor comes from a human donor with chronic lymphocytic leukemia. The starting material was PBMCs, obtained after 12 months of ibrutinib treatment.

In DNA form, the CDR3 reads TGCGCCAGCAGCTCACCGGGACAGGGGACTAACTATGGCTACACCTTC. Amino acids: CASSSPGQGTNYGYTF. This chain joins TRBV5-1 and TRBJ1-2; 10 nucleotides agree with TRBD1. CDR3 length equals 16 residues. V dropped 3 bases and J dropped 0; count of bases not matched to a gene: 5. Looked up from germline, CDR1 is SGHRS and CDR2 is YFSETQ.